This record covers a single T cell receptor beta chain. The source of the sample is a study of T cell responses to AZD1222 COVID-19 vaccine. Using immunoSEQ multiplex PCR, the repertoire was profiled, and TCRdb retains in-frame clones only, with some absent. The profile shows more than 50,000 clones, 89% of them singletons. In germline, CDR1 is SGDLS, CDR2 YYNGEE. V dropped 0 bases and J dropped 4 bases, with 7 bases sitting between them. CDR3 length: 13 amino acids. Sequenced here: peripheral blood, sampled on day 0 of AZD1222 vaccination. The J gene is TRBJ1-2, the V gene TRBV9; D possibly corresponds to TRBD1 (6 bases). The clonotype was recovered from an adult in good health. The chain's CDR3 is CASSVGGGYGYTF. The CDR3 nucleotides read TGTGCCAGCAGCGTAGGAGGGGGCTATGGCTACACCTTC.